Only a few counts were recorded for the clone carrying this TCR beta chain. Antigen specificity is unknown. The study ran its PCR with 60 Vbeta and 13 Jbeta primers. Sequenced by immunoSEQ multiplex PCR; TCRdb stores in-frame clones only, minus some. The sample has about 160,000 clones; approximately 79% are singletons. This sample is part of a study of cytomegalovirus exposure and HLA in healthy donors. Findings and limits, study-wide: For cytomegalovirus status, the classifier reportedly gave diagnoses with high specificity and sensitivity. The presence/absence work took it that sequencing depth was about the same across donors. In an earlier analysis, in several hundred donors, most V segments appeared productive either ~90% or ~30% of the time. In a later analysis, V- and J-gene trimming of beta chains associated with a DCLRE1C missense variant, replicated independently.

J lost 6 bases, V lost 0 bases, and 7 bases had no gene match. This CDR3 region has 17 residues. Per germline, CDR1 LGHNA and CDR2 YNFKEQ. The chain carries TRBV4-2 and TRBJ2-2; 10 nucleotides line up with TRBD2. The specimen was PBMCs. This TCR came from a man aged 35 to 55 in good health and CMV-seropositive. CDR3 in amino acids: CASSQEAALAGAGELFF. CDR3 nucleotide sequence: TGTGCCAGCAGCCAAGAGGCGGCTCTAGCGGGGGCCGGGGAGCTGTTTTTT.